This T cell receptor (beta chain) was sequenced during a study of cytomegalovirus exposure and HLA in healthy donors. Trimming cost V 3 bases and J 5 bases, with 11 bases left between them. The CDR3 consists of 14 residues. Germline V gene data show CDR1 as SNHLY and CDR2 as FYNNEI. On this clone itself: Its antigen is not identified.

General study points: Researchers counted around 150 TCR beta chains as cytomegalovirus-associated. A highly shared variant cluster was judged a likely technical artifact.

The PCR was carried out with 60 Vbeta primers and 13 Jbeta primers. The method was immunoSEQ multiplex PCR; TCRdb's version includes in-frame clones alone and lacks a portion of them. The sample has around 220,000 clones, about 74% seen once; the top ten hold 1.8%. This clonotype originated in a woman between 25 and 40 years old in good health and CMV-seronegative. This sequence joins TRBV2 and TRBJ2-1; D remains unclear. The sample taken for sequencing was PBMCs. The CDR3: CASSDWVRDNEQFF. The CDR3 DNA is TGTGCCAGCAGTGACTGGGTACGGGACAATGAGCAGTTCTTC.